The rows below give T cell receptor beta chains drawn from one sample of a study of PD-1 blockade in classical Hodgkin lymphoma. Clones were read by immunoSEQ multiplex PCR, and TCRdb kept only the in-frame ones, dropping some. The sample contains about 15,000 clones, approximately 84% of which appear only once. Sequencing input: peripheral blood mononuclear cells (PBMCs). The receptors shown here come from a human donor with classical Hodgkin lymphoma. The CDR3 runs from the conserved cysteine through the conserved F or W. The order of the fields is D gene, clone size, J gene, V gene, CDR3 protein, CDR3 DNA. The D gene is left open where the match is weak. Clone size is shown for a subset of rows, as once, few, many or a class of expanded clone.

D gene: TRBD1
clone size: .
J gene: TRBJ1-1
V gene: TRBV19
CDR3 protein: CASKGTGGPNTEAFF
CDR3 DNA: TGTGCCAGTAAGGGGACAGGGGGCCCCAACACTGAAGCTTTCTTT

D gene: TRBD1
clone size: .
J gene: TRBJ1-2
V gene: TRBV7-2
CDR3 protein: CASSSLGQAYYGYTF
CDR3 DNA: TGTGCCAGCAGCTCCTTGGGACAGGCCTACTATGGCTACACCTTC

D gene: .
clone size: .
J gene: TRBJ2-7
V gene: TRBV27
CDR3 protein: CASSFYLVGQGPSEQYF
CDR3 DNA: TGTGCCAGCAGTTTCTATCTTGTAGGGCAGGGGCCTTCCGAGCAGTACTTC

D gene: .
clone size: .
J gene: TRBJ1-5
V gene: TRBV7-3
CDR3 protein: CASSPQGGQPQHF
CDR3 DNA: TGTGCCAGCAGCCCCCAGGGAGGTCAGCCCCAGCATTTT

D gene: TRBD1
clone size: .
J gene: TRBJ1-5
V gene: TRBV5-1
CDR3 protein: CASREGQGNQPQHF
CDR3 DNA: TGCGCCAGCAGGGAGGGACAGGGGAACCAGCCCCAGCATTTT

D gene: .
clone size: .
J gene: TRBJ2-7
V gene: TRBV6-6
CDR3 protein: CASSPLGDEQYF
CDR3 DNA: TGTGCCAGCAGTCCCCTGGGGGACGAGCAGTACTTC

D gene: .
clone size: .
J gene: TRBJ1-1
V gene: TRBV5-6
CDR3 protein: CASSLAGGPEAFF
CDR3 DNA: TGTGCCAGCAGCTTGGCGGGGGGACCTGAAGCTTTCTTT

D gene: .
clone size: .
J gene: TRBJ2-4
V gene: TRBV19
CDR3 protein: CASSKTENRDIQYF
CDR3 DNA: TGTGCCAGTAGTAAGACGGAAAATAGGGACATTCAGTACTTC

D gene: TRBD1
clone size: .
J gene: TRBJ1-4
V gene: TRBV27
CDR3 protein: CASSPYAGQGAREKLFF
CDR3 DNA: TGTGCCAGCAGTCCCTATGCTGGACAGGGGGCTCGTGAAAAACTGTTTTTT

D gene: .
clone size: .
J gene: TRBJ1-2
V gene: TRBV19
CDR3 protein: CASANTGAKYGYTF
CDR3 DNA: TGTGCCAGTGCGAATACAGGTGCCAAGTATGGCTACACCTTC

D gene: .
clone size: .
J gene: TRBJ2-7
V gene: TRBV5-8
CDR3 protein: CASSLGGGSPTYEQYF
CDR3 DNA: TGTGCCAGCAGCTTGGGAGGGGGGTCCCCAACCTACGAGCAGTACTTC

D gene: .
clone size: .
J gene: TRBJ2-7
V gene: TRBV6-5
CDR3 protein: CASSPAGQPYEQYF
CDR3 DNA: TGTGCCAGCAGTCCGGCTGGACAGCCCTACGAGCAGTACTTC

D gene: TRBD1
clone size: .
J gene: TRBJ1-4
V gene: TRBV5-1
CDR3 protein: CASSLWEGTDEKLFF
CDR3 DNA: TGCGCCAGCAGCTTGTGGGAGGGGACAGATGAAAAACTGTTTTTT

D gene: .
clone size: .
J gene: TRBJ2-7
V gene: TRBV5-1
CDR3 protein: CASSAPTSGFDEQYF
CDR3 DNA: TGCGCCAGCAGCGCCCCAACCTCTGGGTTTGACGAGCAGTACTTC

D gene: .
clone size: few
J gene: TRBJ1-1
V gene: TRBV7-3
CDR3 protein: CASSSQKNTEAFF
CDR3 DNA: TGTGCCAGCAGCTCCCAGAAGAACACTGAAGCTTTCTTT

D gene: TRBD2
clone size: .
J gene: TRBJ2-1
V gene: TRBV6-5
CDR3 protein: CASGTSPLDEQFF
CDR3 DNA: TGTGCCAGCGGGACTAGCCCCTTAGATGAGCAGTTCTTC

D gene: TRBD2
clone size: .
J gene: TRBJ2-1
V gene: TRBV19
CDR3 protein: CASSISTSGSYEQFF
CDR3 DNA: TGTGCCAGTAGTATTAGTACTAGCGGGAGTTATGAGCAGTTCTTC

D gene: .
clone size: .
J gene: TRBJ1-5
V gene: TRBV19
CDR3 protein: CASSIWTGDDQPQHF
CDR3 DNA: TGTGCCAGTAGTATATGGACGGGGGACGATCAGCCCCAGCATTTT

D gene: .
clone size: .
J gene: TRBJ2-1
V gene: TRBV19
CDR3 protein: CASRTDTAVNYNEQFF
CDR3 DNA: TGTGCCAGTAGGACCGACACGGCGGTAAACTACAATGAGCAGTTCTTC

D gene: TRBD2
clone size: .
J gene: TRBJ2-1
V gene: TRBV10-3
CDR3 protein: CAISEPTSGRFNEQFF
CDR3 DNA: TGTGCCATCAGTGAGCCGACTAGCGGGAGGTTCAATGAGCAGTTCTTC

D gene: .
clone size: .
J gene: TRBJ2-6
V gene: TRBV27
CDR3 protein: CASSLWPLGANVLTF
CDR3 DNA: TGTGCCAGCAGTTTATGGCCGCTGGGGGCCAACGTCCTGACTTTC

D gene: TRBD2
clone size: .
J gene: TRBJ2-3
V gene: TRBV7-2
CDR3 protein: CASSPRTSVHTQYF
CDR3 DNA: TGTGCCAGCAGCCCTAGGACTAGCGTACATACGCAGTATTTT

D gene: .
clone size: .
J gene: TRBJ2-3
V gene: TRBV7-9
CDR3 protein: CASGGPGTQYF
CDR3 DNA: TGTGCCAGCGGGGGCCCGGGTACGCAGTATTTT

D gene: .
clone size: .
J gene: TRBJ1-2
V gene: TRBV25-1
CDR3 protein: CASSGAGENYGYTF
CDR3 DNA: TGTGCCAGCAGTGGAGCAGGGGAGAACTATGGCTACACCTTC

D gene: TRBD2
clone size: .
J gene: TRBJ2-1
V gene: TRBV7-3
CDR3 protein: CASSPGLVPNEQFF
CDR3 DNA: TGTGCCAGCAGCCCCGGACTAGTCCCGAATGAGCAGTTCTTC

D gene: TRBD1
clone size: .
J gene: TRBJ1-4
V gene: TRBV2
CDR3 protein: CATSGQGTELFF
CDR3 DNA: TGTGCCACCAGCGGACAGGGGACCGAACTGTTTTTT

D gene: .
clone size: .
J gene: TRBJ2-5
V gene: TRBV7-2
CDR3 protein: CASSLSGDRRQTQYF
CDR3 DNA: TGTGCCAGCAGCTTATCCGGTGACAGGAGACAGACCCAGTACTTC

D gene: .
clone size: few
J gene: TRBJ1-2
V gene: TRBV6-6
CDR3 protein: CASSDSGGYTF
CDR3 DNA: TGTGCCAGCAGTGACTCGGGGGGCTACACCTTC

D gene: TRBD2
clone size: .
J gene: TRBJ2-3
V gene: TRBV7-6
CDR3 protein: CASSLTSGTSGRAEPQYF
CDR3 DNA: TGTGCCAGCAGCTTAACGAGTGGTACTAGCGGGAGGGCAGAACCTCAGTATTTT

D gene: .
clone size: .
J gene: TRBJ2-7
V gene: TRBV7-9
CDR3 protein: CASSPDGLNF
CDR3 DNA: TGTGCCAGCAGCCCTGACGGATTAAACTTC

D gene: TRBD1
clone size: few
J gene: TRBJ2-2
V gene: TRBV6-4
CDR3 protein: CASSEQGDNTGELFF
CDR3 DNA: TGTGCCAGCAGTGAACAGGGGGATAACACCGGGGAGCTGTTTTTT

D gene: .
clone size: few
J gene: TRBJ2-3
V gene: TRBV11-2
CDR3 protein: CASSVDWSTDTQYF
CDR3 DNA: TGTGCCAGCAGCGTGGACTGGAGCACAGATACGCAGTATTTT

D gene: TRBD1
clone size: .
J gene: TRBJ1-2
V gene: TRBV5-1
CDR3 protein: CASSYGQGVSGYTF
CDR3 DNA: TGCGCCAGCAGCTACGGACAGGGGGTGAGTGGCTACACCTTC

D gene: .
clone size: .
J gene: TRBJ1-1
V gene: TRBV19
CDR3 protein: CASKGRNTEAFF
CDR3 DNA: TGTGCCAGTAAAGGGAGGAACACTGAAGCTTTCTTT

D gene: .
clone size: few
J gene: TRBJ2-3
V gene: TRBV5-6
CDR3 protein: CASSFTGTDTQYF
CDR3 DNA: TGTGCCAGCAGCTTCACAGGAACAGATACGCAGTATTTT

D gene: .
clone size: .
J gene: TRBJ2-7
V gene: TRBV14
CDR3 protein: CASSQRIPPYEQYF
CDR3 DNA: TGTGCCAGCAGCCAACGGATCCCTCCCTACGAGCAGTACTTC

D gene: TRBD1
clone size: .
J gene: TRBJ1-3
V gene: TRBV28
CDR3 protein: CASSTTGTAGNTIYF
CDR3 DNA: TGTGCCAGCAGTACGACCGGGACAGCCGGAAACACCATATATTTT

D gene: .
clone size: once
J gene: TRBJ2-2
V gene: TRBV10-2
CDR3 protein: CASRTNFPNTGELFF
CDR3 DNA: TGCGCCAGCAGGACCAACTTTCCGAACACCGGGGAGCTGTTTTTT